This TCR beta chain stems from a study of OX40 agonist ivuxolimab in advanced cancers. This CDR3 comprises 17 residues. The germline CDR1 and CDR2 sequences are MNHEY and SMNVEV (reference sequence). V lost 6 bases, J lost 7 bases, and 27 bases lay in between. Autoimmune disease history or systemic immunosuppression excluded patients. A remark on this clone: Antigen: not known.

Points from the study as a whole: Some of the lowest clonal expansion was seen in partial responders at 0.1-3.0 mg/kg. Antigen specificity was not determined for the expanded peripheral T cells. Clonal expansion was seen in CD4+ and CD8+ blood T cells by week 6 at 0.1 to 3.0 mg/kg.

Sequencing was performed with immunoSEQ multiplex PCR; in TCRdb, only in-frame clones are kept and a portion is missing. Among around 35,000 clones listed, more than 85% were seen once. The TCR sequence derives from an adult with an advanced solid tumor such as melanoma, head and neck, liver or kidney cancer. The sample here was CD4+ or CD8+ T cells sorted from blood, taken in a trial of the OX40 agonist ivuxolimab. This rearrangement joins TRBV27 to TRBJ2-5, with TRBD2 as a possible D gene (6 bases). The CDR3 DNA is TGTGCCAGCAGCTTAAGGCCTACCACCGGGGGAGATTCGACCCAGTACTTC. Protein sequence: CASSLRPTTGGDSTQYF.